This section outlines one TCR beta chain sequence together with its context. Its antigen is as yet unknown. Per germline, CDR1 SGHTA and CDR2 FQGNSA. V shed 3 bases and J 1 base; nucleotides not matched to a gene: 1. CDR3 length: 15 residues. The method was immunoSEQ multiplex PCR; TCRdb's version includes in-frame clones alone and lacks a portion of them. Among fewer than 85,000 clones listed, roughly nine tenths were seen once. Exclusion applied to patients with autoimmune disease history or systemic immunosuppression. This record comes from a study of OX40 agonist ivuxolimab in advanced cancers. General observations from the study: Clonal expansion by week 6 occurred in CD4+ and CD8+ blood T cells (at 0.1 to 3.0 mg/kg). Fewer expanded clones were found on average in CD4+ than in CD8+ T cells.

The rearrangement joins TRBV7-2 to TRBJ2-2, with 8 bases fitting TRBD2. The sequence was obtained from an adult with an advanced solid tumor such as melanoma, head and neck, liver or kidney cancer. The source was CD4+ or CD8+ T cells sorted from blood, collected in a trial of the OX40 agonist ivuxolimab. The CDR3 DNA is TGTGCCAGCAGCTTGGGACTAGTGAACACCGGGGAGCTGTTTTTT. Translating gives CASSLGLVNTGELFF.